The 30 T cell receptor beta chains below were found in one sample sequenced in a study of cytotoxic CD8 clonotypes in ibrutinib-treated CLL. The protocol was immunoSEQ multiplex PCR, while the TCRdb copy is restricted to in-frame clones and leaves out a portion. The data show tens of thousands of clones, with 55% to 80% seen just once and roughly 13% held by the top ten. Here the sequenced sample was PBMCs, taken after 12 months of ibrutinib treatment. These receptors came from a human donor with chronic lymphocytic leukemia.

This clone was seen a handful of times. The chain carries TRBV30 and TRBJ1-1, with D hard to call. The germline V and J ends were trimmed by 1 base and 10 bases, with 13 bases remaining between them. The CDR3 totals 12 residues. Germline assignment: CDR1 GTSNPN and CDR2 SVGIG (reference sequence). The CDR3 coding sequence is TGTGCCTGGAGTGCCCTAACCAAGCTAGCTTTCTTT. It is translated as CAWSALTKLAFF.

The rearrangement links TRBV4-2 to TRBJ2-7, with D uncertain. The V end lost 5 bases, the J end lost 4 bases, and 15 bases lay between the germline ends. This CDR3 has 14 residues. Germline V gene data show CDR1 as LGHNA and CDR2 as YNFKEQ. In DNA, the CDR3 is TGTGCCAGCAGCTTCGAGGCGATCGGTTACGAGCAGTACTTC. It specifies CASSFEAIGYEQYF.

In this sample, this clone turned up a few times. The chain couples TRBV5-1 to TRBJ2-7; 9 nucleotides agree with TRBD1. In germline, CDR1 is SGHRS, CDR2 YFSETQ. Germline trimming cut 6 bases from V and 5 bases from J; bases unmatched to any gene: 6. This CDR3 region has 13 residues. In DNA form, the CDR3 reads TGCGCCAGCACCACAGGGGGCTATGACGAGCAGTACTTC. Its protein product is CASTTGGYDEQYF.

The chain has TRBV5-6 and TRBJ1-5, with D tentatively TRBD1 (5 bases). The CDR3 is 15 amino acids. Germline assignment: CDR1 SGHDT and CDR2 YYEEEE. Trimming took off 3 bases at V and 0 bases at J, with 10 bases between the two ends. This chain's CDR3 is CASSSGAYSNQPQHF. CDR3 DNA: TGTGCCAGCAGCTCCGGGGCCTATAGCAATCAGCCCCAGCATTTT.

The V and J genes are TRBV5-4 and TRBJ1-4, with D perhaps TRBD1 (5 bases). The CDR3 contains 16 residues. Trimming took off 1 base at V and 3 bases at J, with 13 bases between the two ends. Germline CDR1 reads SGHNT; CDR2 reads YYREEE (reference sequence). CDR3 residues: CASSLTGRAPNEKLFF. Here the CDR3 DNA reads TGTGCCAGCAGCTTGACAGGAAGAGCTCCTAATGAAAAACTGTTTTTT.

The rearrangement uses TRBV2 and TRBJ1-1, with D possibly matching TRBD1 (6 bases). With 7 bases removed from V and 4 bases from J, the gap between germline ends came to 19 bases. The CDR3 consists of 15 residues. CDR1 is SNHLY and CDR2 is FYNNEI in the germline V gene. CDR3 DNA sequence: TGTGCCAGCAAAGAACAGGGAATGGCTAGCACTGAAGCTTTCTTT. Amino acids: CASKEQGMASTEAFF.

The CDR3 DNA sequence: TGTGCCAGCAGCCCGAAGACAGGGGATACGCAGTATTTT. Protein: CASSPKTGDTQYF. The chain couples TRBV4-2 to TRBJ2-3; 7 nucleotides align to TRBD1. CDR1 and CDR2 from the germline V gene are LGHNA and YNFKEQ. The CDR3 extends over 13 amino acids. With 4 bases clipped from V and 6 bases from J, the junction kept 4 bases outside the gene matches.

The chain's CDR3 is CASSPRGLGSFEKLFF. The DNA of the CDR3 is TGCGCCAGCAGCCCCAGGGGGCTTGGGTCTTTTGAAAAACTGTTTTTT. The chain joins TRBV5-1 to TRBJ1-4; 8 bases agree with TRBD1. V lost 4 bases, J lost 7 bases, and 12 bases stayed unmatched. The CDR3 is 16 residues long. Germline CDR1 is SGHRS and CDR2 is YFSETQ. Filled out from reference TRBV5-1 and TRBJ1-4, the complete variable domain reads KAGVTQTPRYLIKTRGQQVTLSCSPISGHRSVSWYQQTPGQGLQFLFEYFSETQRNKGNFPGRFSGRQFSNSRSEMNVSTLELGDSALYLCASSPRGLGSFEKLFFGSGTQLSVL.

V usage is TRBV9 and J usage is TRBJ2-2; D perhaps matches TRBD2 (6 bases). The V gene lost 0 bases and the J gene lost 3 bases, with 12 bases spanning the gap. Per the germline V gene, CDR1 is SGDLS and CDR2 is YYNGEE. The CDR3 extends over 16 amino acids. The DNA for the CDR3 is TGTGCCAGCAGCGTAGGCAGCCGCGGGGACACCGGGGAGCTGTTTTTT. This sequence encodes CASSVGSRGDTGELFF.

The CDR3 reads CASSQVRGQGAFGYTF. The CDR3 coding sequence is TGCGCCAGCAGCCAAGTGAGGGGACAGGGGGCGTTTGGCTACACCTTC. The chain couples TRBV4-1 to TRBJ1-2, with 12 bases identical to TRBD1. In germline, CDR1 is MGHRA, CDR2 YSYEKL. This CDR3 region has 16 residues. V was clipped by 1 base and J by 7 bases; unmatched bases: 7.

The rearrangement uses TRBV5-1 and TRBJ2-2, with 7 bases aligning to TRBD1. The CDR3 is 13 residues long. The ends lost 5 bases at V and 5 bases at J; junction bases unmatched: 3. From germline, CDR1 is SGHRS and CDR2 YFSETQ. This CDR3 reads CASRTGRTGELFF. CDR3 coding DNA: TGCGCCAGCAGGACAGGGCGAACCGGGGAGCTGTTTTTT.

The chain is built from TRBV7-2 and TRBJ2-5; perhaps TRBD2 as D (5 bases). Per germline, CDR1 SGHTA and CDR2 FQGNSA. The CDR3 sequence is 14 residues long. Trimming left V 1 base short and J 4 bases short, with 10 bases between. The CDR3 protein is CASSLGLSTETQYF. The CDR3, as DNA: TGTGCCAGCAGCTTAGGACTATCGACAGAGACCCAGTACTTC. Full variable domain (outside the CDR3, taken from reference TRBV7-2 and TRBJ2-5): GAGVSQSPSNKVTEKGKDVELRCDPISGHTALYWYRQSLGQGLEFLIYFQGNSAPDKSGLPSDRFSAERTGGSVSTLTIQRTQQEDSAVYLCASSLGLSTETQYFGPGTRLLVL.

CDR3 bases: TGTGCCAGCAGCTTAAACTGGTACGAGCAGTACTTC. Translated, it gives CASSLNWYEQYF. The chain links TRBV7-9 to TRBJ2-7; D gene unclear. Germline-derived CDR1 and CDR2 are SEHNR and FQNEAQ (reference sequence). This CDR3 contains 12 residues. Trimming stripped 2 bases from V and 4 bases from J, with 6 bases between.

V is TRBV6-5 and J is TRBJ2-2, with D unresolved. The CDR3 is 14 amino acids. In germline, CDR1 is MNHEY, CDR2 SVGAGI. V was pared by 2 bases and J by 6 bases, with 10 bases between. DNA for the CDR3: TGTGCCAGCAGTTACCTTCAGGAACCCGGGGAGCTGTTTTTT. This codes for CASSYLQEPGELFF.

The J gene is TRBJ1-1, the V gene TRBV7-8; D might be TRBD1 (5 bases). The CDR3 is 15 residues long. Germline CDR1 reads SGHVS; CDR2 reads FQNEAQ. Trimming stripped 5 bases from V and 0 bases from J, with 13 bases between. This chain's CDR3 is CASSPWGSLNTEAFF. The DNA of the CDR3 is TGTGCCAGCAGCCCGTGGGGGTCCCTGAACACTGAAGCTTTCTTT.

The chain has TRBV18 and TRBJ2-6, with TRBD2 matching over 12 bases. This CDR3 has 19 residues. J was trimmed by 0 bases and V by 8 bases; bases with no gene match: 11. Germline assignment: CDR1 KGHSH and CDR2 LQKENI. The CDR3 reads CASPPEGLAGSSGANVLTF. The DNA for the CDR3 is TGTGCCAGCCCCCCCGAGGGACTAGCGGGCTCCTCTGGGGCCAACGTCCTGACTTTC.

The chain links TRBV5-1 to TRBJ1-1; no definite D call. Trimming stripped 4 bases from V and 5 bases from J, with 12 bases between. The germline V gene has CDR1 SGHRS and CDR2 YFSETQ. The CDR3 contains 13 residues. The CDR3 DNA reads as TGCGCCAGCAGCCCTCAGGAACGGACTGAAGCTTTCTTT. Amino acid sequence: CASSPQERTEAFF.

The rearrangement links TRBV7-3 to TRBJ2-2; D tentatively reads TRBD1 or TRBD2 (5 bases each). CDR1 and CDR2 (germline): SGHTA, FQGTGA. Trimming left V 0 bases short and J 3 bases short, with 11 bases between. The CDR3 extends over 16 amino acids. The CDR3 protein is CASSLTALGDTGELFF. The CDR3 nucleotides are TGTGCCAGCAGCTTAACCGCCCTGGGGGACACCGGGGAGCTGTTTTTT. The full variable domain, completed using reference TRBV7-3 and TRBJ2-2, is GAGVSQTPSNKVTEKGKYVELRCDPISGHTALYWYRQSLGQGPEFLIYFQGTGAADDSGLPNDRFFAVRPEGSVSTLKIQRTERGDSAVYLCASSLTALGDTGELFFGEGSRLTVL.

The CDR3 loop is CASSYDTGELFF. The CDR3 DNA reads as TGTGCCAGCAGTTACGACACCGGGGAGCTGTTTTTT. This sequence joins TRBV6-6 and TRBJ2-2; D is undetermined. The CDR3 is 12 residues long. The V gene's germline CDR1 is MNHNY and CDR2 SVGAGI (reference sequence). Deletions cut 2 bases from V and 3 bases from J, with 1 base between.

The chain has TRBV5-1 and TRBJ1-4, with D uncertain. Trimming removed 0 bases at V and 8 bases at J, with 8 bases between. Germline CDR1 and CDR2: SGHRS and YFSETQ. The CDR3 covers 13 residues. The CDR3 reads CASSLVEREKLFF. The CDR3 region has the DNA TGCGCCAGCAGCTTGGTGGAGAGGGAAAAACTGTTTTTT.

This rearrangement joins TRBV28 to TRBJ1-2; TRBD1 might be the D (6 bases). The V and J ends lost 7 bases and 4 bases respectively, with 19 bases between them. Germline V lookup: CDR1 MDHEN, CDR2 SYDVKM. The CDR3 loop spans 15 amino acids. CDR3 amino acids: CASTETGGLGYGYTF. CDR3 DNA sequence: TGTGCCAGCACCGAAACCGGGGGGCTCGGCTATGGCTACACCTTC.

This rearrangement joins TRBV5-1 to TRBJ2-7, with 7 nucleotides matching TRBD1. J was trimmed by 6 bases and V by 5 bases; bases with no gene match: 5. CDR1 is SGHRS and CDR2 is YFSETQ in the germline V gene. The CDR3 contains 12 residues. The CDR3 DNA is TGCGCCAGCAGTTCAACAGGGGCCGAGCAGTACTTC. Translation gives CASSSTGAEQYF.

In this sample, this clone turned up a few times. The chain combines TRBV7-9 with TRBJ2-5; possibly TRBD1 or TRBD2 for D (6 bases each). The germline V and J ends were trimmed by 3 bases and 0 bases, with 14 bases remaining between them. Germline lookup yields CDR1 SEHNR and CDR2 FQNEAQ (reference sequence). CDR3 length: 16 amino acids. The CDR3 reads CASSFGGGLYQETQYF. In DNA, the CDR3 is TGTGCCAGCAGCTTTGGGGGCGGACTATACCAAGAGACCCAGTACTTC.

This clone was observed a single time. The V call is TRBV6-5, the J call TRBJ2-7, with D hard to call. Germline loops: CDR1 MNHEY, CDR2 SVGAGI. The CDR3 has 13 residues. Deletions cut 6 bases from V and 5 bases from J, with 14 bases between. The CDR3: CASSRTGFDEQYF. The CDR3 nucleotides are TGTGCCAGCAGCAGGACCGGCTTCGACGAGCAGTACTTC.

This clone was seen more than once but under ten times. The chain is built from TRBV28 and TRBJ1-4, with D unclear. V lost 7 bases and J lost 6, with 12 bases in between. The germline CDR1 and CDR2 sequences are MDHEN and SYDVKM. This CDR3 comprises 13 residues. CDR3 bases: TGTGCCAGCACCACTACTAGGGATGAAAAACTGTTTTTT. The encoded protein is CASTTTRDEKLFF.

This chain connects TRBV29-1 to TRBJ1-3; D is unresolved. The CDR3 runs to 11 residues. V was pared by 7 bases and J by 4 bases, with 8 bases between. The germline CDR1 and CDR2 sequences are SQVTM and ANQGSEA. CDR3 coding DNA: TGCAGCGCCAAATACGGAAACACCATATATTTT. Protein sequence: CSAKYGNTIYF. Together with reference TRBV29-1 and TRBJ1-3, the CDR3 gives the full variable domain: SAVISQKPSRDICQRGTSLTIQCQVDSQVTMMFWYRQQPGQSLTLIATANQGSEATYESGFVIDKFPISRPNLTFSTLTVSNMSPEDSSIYLCSAKYGNTIYFGEGSWLTVV.

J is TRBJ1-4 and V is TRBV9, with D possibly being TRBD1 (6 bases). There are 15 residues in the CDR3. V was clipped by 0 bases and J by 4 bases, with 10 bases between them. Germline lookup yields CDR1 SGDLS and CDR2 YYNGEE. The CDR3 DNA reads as TGTGCCAGCAGCGTAGTAGCAGGGGATAATGAAAAACTGTTTTTT. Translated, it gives CASSVVAGDNEKLFF. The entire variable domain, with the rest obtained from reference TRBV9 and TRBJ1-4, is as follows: DSGVTQTPKHLITATGQRVTLRCSPRSGDLSVYWYQQSLDQGLQFLIQYYNGEERAKGNILERFSAQQFPDLHSELNLSSLELGDSALYFCASSVVAGDNEKLFFGSGTQLSVL.

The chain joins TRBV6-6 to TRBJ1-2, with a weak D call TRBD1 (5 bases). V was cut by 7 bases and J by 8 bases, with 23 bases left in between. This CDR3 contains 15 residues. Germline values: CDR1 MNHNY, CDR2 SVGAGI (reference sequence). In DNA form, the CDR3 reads TGTGCCAGCACCCTGGGGCAGAGTGTAACTATAGGCTACACCTTC. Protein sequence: CASTLGQSVTIGYTF.

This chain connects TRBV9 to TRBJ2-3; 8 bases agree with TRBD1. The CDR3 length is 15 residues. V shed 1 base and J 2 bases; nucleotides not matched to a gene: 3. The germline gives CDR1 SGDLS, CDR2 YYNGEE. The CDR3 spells CASSVQGAHTDTQYF. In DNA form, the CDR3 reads TGTGCCAGCAGCGTACAGGGGGCCCACACAGATACGCAGTATTTT.

CDR3 coding DNA: TGTGCCACCCTAAGTCATTCAGGGAGGGAGACCCAGTACTTC. The encoded protein is CATLSHSGRETQYF. The chain carries TRBV6-5 and TRBJ2-5; TRBD2 might be the D (6 bases). Germline loops: CDR1 MNHEY, CDR2 SVGAGI. There are 14 residues in the CDR3. V lost 10 bases and J 5 bases, leaving 20 bases between the germline ends.